This T cell receptor (beta chain) appears in the sequencing data of a study of a mutant IDH1 vaccine in newly diagnosed glioma. Study in general: Patients got their first vaccination 4-6 weeks after radiotherapy alone, or with temozolomide cycles. V12 took place at week 35, and V13 at week 47.

V was clipped by 6 bases and J by 5 bases, with 16 bases between them. Germline CDR1 reads SNHLY; CDR2 reads FYNNEI. This CDR3 spans 14 amino acids. Some clones are missing from TCRdb's copy, which holds only in-frame ones; the method was immunoSEQ multiplex PCR. This table holds tens of thousands of clones, around three quarters found once. About this clone: Its cognate antigen is unknown.

Specified time point: week 47, end of study. Mutant IDH1 20-mer peptide, at 300 ug, made up each vaccine dose, with topical imiquimod. Sequenced material: PBMCs, taken from a glioma patient whose treatment included an IDH1 peptide vaccine. This TCR was sampled from a man aged 50-59 years with glioma. The V call is TRBV2, the J call TRBJ2-5, with D tentatively TRBD1 (6 bases). The CDR3 DNA follows: TGTGCCAGCAGCGAATATGACAGGCCGGAGACCCAGTACTTC. Translated: CASSEYDRPETQYF.